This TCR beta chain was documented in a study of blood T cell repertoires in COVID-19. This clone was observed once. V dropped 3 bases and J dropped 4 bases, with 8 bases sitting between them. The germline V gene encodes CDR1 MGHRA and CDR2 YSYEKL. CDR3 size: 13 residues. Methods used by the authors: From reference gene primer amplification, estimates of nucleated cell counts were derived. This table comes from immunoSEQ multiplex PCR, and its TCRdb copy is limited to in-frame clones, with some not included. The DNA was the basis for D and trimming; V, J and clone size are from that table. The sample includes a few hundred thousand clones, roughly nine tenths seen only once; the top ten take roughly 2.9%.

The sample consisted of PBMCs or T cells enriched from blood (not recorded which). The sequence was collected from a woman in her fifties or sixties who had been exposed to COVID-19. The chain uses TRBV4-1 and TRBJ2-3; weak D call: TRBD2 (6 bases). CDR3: CASSHPSADTQYF. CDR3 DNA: TGCGCCAGCAGCCATCCTAGCGCAGATACGCAGTATTTT.